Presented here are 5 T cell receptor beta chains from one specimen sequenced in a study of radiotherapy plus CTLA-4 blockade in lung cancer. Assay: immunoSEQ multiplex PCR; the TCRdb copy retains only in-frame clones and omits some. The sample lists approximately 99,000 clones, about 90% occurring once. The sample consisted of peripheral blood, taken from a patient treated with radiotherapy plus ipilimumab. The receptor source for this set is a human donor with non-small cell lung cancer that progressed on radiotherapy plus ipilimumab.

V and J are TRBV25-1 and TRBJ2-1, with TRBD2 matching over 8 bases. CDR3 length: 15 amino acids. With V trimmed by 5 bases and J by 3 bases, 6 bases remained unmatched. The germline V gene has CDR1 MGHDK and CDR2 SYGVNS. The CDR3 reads CASSNSSGFYNEQFF. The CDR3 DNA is TGTGCCAGCAGTAATTCTAGCGGGTTCTACAATGAGCAGTTCTTC.

The CDR3 DNA follows: TGTGCCAGTACTAGGACAGGGGTTAATCAGCCCCAGCATTTT. It yields the protein CASTRTGVNQPQHF. J is TRBJ1-5 and V is TRBV19; TRBD1 matches 9 bases. Looked up from germline, CDR1 is LNHDA and CDR2 is SQIVND (reference sequence). V gave up 7 bases and J gave up 4 bases; unmatched junction bases: 5. The CDR3 has 14 residues.

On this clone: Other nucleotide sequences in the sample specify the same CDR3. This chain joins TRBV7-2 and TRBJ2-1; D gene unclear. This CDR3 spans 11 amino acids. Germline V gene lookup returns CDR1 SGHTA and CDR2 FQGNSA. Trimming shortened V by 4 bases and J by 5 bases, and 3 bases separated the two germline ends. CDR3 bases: TGTGCCAGCAGCTACCACAATGAGCAGTTCTTC. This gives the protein CASSYHNEQFF.

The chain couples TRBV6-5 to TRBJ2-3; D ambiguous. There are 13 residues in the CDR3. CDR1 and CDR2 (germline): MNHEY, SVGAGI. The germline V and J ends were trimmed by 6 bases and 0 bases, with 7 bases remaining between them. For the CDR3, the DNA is TGTGCCAGCAGAAAACCTAGCACAGATACGCAGTATTTT. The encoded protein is CASRKPSTDTQYF.

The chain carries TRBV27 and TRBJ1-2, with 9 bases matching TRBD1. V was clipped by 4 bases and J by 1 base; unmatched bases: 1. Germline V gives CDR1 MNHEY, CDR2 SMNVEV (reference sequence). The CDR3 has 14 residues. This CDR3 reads CASSSGQGNYGYTF. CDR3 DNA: TGTGCCAGCAGTTCGGGACAGGGTAACTATGGCTACACCTTC.